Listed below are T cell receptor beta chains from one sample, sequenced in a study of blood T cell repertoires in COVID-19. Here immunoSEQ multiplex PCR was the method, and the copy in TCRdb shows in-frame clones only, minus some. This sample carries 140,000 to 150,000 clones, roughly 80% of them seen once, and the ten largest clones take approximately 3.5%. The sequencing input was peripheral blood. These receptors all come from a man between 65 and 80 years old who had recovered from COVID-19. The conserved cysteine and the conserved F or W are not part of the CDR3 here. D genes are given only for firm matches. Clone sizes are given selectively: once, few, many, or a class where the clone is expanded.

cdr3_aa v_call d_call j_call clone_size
ASSESAGGWRETQY TRBV25-1 TRBD1 TRBJ2-5 NA
ASADMYNEQF TRBV14 NA TRBJ2-1 NA
ATGVSDTDTQY TRBV24-1 NA TRBJ2-3 NA
ASRDTRDTTDTQY TRBV10-2 NA TRBJ2-3 NA
ASSESLVVTDTQY TRBV10-1 NA TRBJ2-3 NA
ASSVSSSTDTQY TRBV7-2 NA TRBJ2-3 few
ASSEIQGYNQPQH TRBV4-2 NA TRBJ1-5 NA
ASSFLGGSTEAF TRBV7-9 NA TRBJ1-1 once
ASSPTTPGLAGTDTQY TRBV9 TRBD2 TRBJ2-3 NA
ASSYGTGENTIY TRBV6-5 TRBD1 TRBJ1-3 NA
ASSQSISDHGVSNQPQH TRBV23-1 NA TRBJ1-5 few
ATSRDPKDRVQPKIGYEQY TRBV15 TRBD1 TRBJ2-7 NA
ASSSFLNTEAF TRBV7-8 NA TRBJ1-1 NA
ASRRDTMNTEAF TRBV9 NA TRBJ1-1 once
ASKTSGHYEQY TRBV28 NA TRBJ2-7 few
ASSTSGSSYEQY TRBV27 TRBD2 TRBJ2-7 once
ASSGIGGAGTGYT TRBV9 NA TRBJ1-2 NA
ATSRDRDSSYEQY TRBV15 TRBD1 TRBJ2-7 NA
ATSRDLASYEQY TRBV15 NA TRBJ2-7 few
ASSLGTGPNSPLH TRBV5-1 NA TRBJ1-6 NA
ASSRTSDYNEQF TRBV7-2 TRBD2 TRBJ2-1 NA
ASSAGQHTGELF TRBV6-2/TRBV6-3 NA TRBJ2-2 NA
ASSVLTSGEQF TRBV7-9 TRBD2 TRBJ2-1 NA
ASSPGLASRELF TRBV5-1 TRBD2 TRBJ2-2 NA
ASSKNRQGSSYNSPLH TRBV19 NA TRBJ1-6 few
ASSWSHRNTEAF TRBV6-5 NA TRBJ1-1 NA
AWSVRTANSAF TRBV30 NA TRBJ1-1 few
ASRSGQGYEQY TRBV5-1 TRBD1 TRBJ2-7 NA
ASSRLGQKETQY TRBV27 NA TRBJ2-5 few
ASSGQLTSYEQY TRBV2 NA TRBJ2-7 NA
ASSIGFAEGYT TRBV19 NA TRBJ1-2 NA
ASSLLANSYNEQF TRBV5-6 TRBD2 TRBJ2-1 NA
ASSPGQGTDTQY TRBV5-8 TRBD1 TRBJ2-3 once
ATHWGGTDTQY TRBV11-3 NA TRBJ2-3 NA
ASRDGQGAGTEAF TRBV19 TRBD1 TRBJ1-1 few
ASSLSSFGYAEAF TRBV27 NA TRBJ1-1 NA
ASSVTGLAGDANTGELF TRBV4-3 TRBD2 TRBJ2-2 NA
ASSSSLLTSGMEAF TRBV7-9 NA TRBJ1-1 few
ASSLISRDKAF TRBV7-9 NA TRBJ1-1 NA
ATSRPTGSVQPQH TRBV15 NA TRBJ1-5 NA
AWSVDTNTEAF TRBV30 NA TRBJ1-1 NA
ASSQGTSGVVEQF TRBV5-1 TRBD2 TRBJ2-1 NA
ASSRGQGAYNEQF TRBV18 TRBD1 TRBJ2-1 NA
ATRAATSTDTQY TRBV10-3 NA TRBJ2-3 NA
ASSQGRDTDTQY TRBV4-2 NA TRBJ2-3 NA
ASSLALSSPLH TRBV11-2 NA TRBJ1-6 NA
ASSLVGGAANTGELF TRBV7-2 NA TRBJ2-2 NA
ASSLTLAGGQKDTQY TRBV4-2 TRBD2 TRBJ2-3 NA
ASSEGVSADTQY TRBV2 NA TRBJ2-3 NA
ASSRRQDSSNYGYT TRBV7-9 NA TRBJ1-2 once
ASSLDPGETQY TRBV7-2 NA TRBJ2-5 NA
ASSPGQGYYEQY TRBV11-2 TRBD1 TRBJ2-7 NA
ASSLTQENTEAF TRBV7-9 NA TRBJ1-1 NA
ASSFSGRGEQF TRBV27 TRBD2 TRBJ2-1 NA
ASLPGASGRGRETQY TRBV2 TRBD2 TRBJ2-5 NA
ASSLGHSNTEAF TRBV9 NA TRBJ1-1 once